The next 2 T cell receptor beta chains were all read from a single sample in a study of blood T cell repertoires in COVID-19. The repertoire was sequenced with immunoSEQ multiplex PCR; TCRdb's copy has only in-frame clones and lacks some. Among 300,000 to 350,000 clones listed, 70% to 90% were seen once. Sequencing was done on a sample of PBMCs or T cells enriched from blood (not recorded which). The receptors stem from a man in his thirties or forties who had recovered from COVID-19.

CDR3: CSVVERGYTQYF. DNA for the CDR3: TGCAGCGTCGTTGAAAGGGGATATACGCAGTATTTT. V usage is TRBV29-1 and J usage is TRBJ2-3, with TRBD1 as a possible D gene (5 bases). CDR3 length equals 12 residues. V was clipped by 6 bases and J by 7 bases, with 14 bases between them. The germline CDR1 and CDR2 sequences are SQVTM and ANQGSEA.

V gene TRBV7-9 combines with J gene TRBJ2-5; 8 bases align to TRBD1. The junction had 6 bases not matched to a gene; V was cut back by 0 bases and J by 6 bases. CDR1 SEHNR and CDR2 FQNEAQ come from the germline V gene (reference sequence). There are 15 residues in the CDR3. The CDR3 coding sequence is TGTGCCAGCAGCTTAGCGTCAGGGGGCTTAAAGACCCAGTACTTC. It is translated as CASSLASGGLKTQYF.